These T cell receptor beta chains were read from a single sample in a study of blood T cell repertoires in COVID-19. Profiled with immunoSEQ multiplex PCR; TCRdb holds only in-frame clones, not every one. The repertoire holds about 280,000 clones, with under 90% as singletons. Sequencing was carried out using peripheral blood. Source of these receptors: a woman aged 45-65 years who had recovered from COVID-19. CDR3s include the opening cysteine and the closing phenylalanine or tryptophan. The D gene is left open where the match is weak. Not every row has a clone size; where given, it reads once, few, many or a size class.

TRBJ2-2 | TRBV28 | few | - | TGTGCCAGCAGTCTCACCCAGGGTTTCGGAACCGGGGAGCTGTTTTTT | CASSLTQGFGTGELFF
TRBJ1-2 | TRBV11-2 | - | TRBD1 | TGTGCCAGCAGCCGCGGACAGGGGGCCTATGGCTACACCTTC | CASSRGQGAYGYTF
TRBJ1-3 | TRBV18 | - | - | TGTGCCAGCTCACCTTACTTAGGACAAATTGGAAACACCATATATTTT | CASSPYLGQIGNTIYF
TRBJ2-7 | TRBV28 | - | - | TGTGCCAGCAGGCCCGGTGGGGGGAGCTTTAACTACGAGCAGTACTTC | CASRPGGGSFNYEQYF
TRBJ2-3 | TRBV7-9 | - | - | TGTGCCAGCAGCTTAAGGGTCGGCGGGGTCTTCACAGATACGCAGTATTTT | CASSLRVGGVFTDTQYF
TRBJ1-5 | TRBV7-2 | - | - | TGTGCCAGCAGCTTAACGGTGGATCAGCCCCAGCATTTT | CASSLTVDQPQHF
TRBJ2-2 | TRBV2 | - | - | TGTGCCAGCAGTGAAGCGTGGGGCGGGATTACCGGGGAGCTGTTTTTT | CASSEAWGGITGELFF
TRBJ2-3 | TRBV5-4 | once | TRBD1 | TGTGCCAGCAGCCCAGGGACAGCGGACTTTGATACGCAGTATTTT | CASSPGTADFDTQYF
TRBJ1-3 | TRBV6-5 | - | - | TGTGCCAGCAGTTTCTGGGGGGGATCTGGAAACACCATATATTTT | CASSFWGGSGNTIYF
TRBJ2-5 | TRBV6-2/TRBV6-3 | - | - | TGTGCCAGCAGTTACTCGCAGGGTTACCCCCCAGAGACCCAGTACTTC | CASSYSQGYPPETQYF
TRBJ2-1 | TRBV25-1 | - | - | TGTGCCAGCAGTGAACTCCCGTACGGGTACAATGAGCAGTTCTTC | CASSELPYGYNEQFF
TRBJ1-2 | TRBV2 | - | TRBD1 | TGTGCCAGCAGGCTCCCGGGACAGTACTATGGCTACACCTTC | CASRLPGQYYGYTF
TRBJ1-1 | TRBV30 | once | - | TGTGCCTGGGGACGGGGTACTGAAGCTTTCTTT | CAWGRGTEAFF
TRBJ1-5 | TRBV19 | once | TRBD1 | TGTGCCAGTAGGGGGACAGGGGGTGATAGGCCCCAGCATTTT | CASRGTGGDRPQHF
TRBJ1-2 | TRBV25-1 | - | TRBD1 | TGTGCCAGCAGTGTCGGGGCAGGGGGAAACACCTTC | CASSVGAGGNTF
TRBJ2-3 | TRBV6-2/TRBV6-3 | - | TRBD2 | TGTGCCAGCAGTTACACAGGGACTAGCGGGAGCCAAGATACGCAGTATTTT | CASSYTGTSGSQDTQYF
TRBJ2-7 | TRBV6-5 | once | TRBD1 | TGTGCCAGCAGTTCAAGGGGGCGTTCGTACGAGCAGTACTTC | CASSSRGRSYEQYF